The 31 T cell receptor beta chains below were found in one sample sequenced in a study of CD8 T cells in ankylosing spondylitis. TCRdb passed the 5' RACE reads through MiXCR, listing each CDR3 protein once. The sample includes approximately 250,000 distinct CDR3 sequences, roughly 32% seen only once; the top ten take roughly 4.2%. Sequenced: blood, either unsorted or a sorted T cell fraction (not recorded which). The receptors originated from a male donor with ankylosing spondylitis or in good health (not recorded which).

The rearrangement uses TRBV4-1 and TRBJ2-2; D possibly corresponds to TRBD2 (5 bases). CDR3 length equals 13 residues. CDR1 and CDR2 (germline): MGHRA, YSYEKL. V lost 7 bases to trimming and J lost 3 bases, with 9 bases between them. CDR3 protein: CASKSGDTGELFF. DNA of the CDR3: TGCGCCAGCAAGAGCGGTGACACCGGGGAGCTGTTTTTT.

The sample holds a few counts of this clonotype. The chain combines TRBV6-4 with TRBJ1-2; no definite D call. The CDR3 loop spans 15 amino acids. Per germline, CDR1 MRHNA and CDR2 SNTAGT. Trimming pared 0 bases from V and 4 bases from J, leaving 12 bases between. In nucleotides, the CDR3 is TGTGCCAGCAGTGACTCGGCGGGTTCCTTCTATGGCTACACCTTC. Amino acids: CASSDSAGSFYGYTF.

The rearrangement joins TRBV4-1 to TRBJ1-5, with 9 bases lining up with TRBD1. CDR3 length: 17 residues. The J segment lost 7 bases and the V segment lost 5 bases, leaving 15 bases of the junction unmatched. Germline V lookup: CDR1 MGHRA, CDR2 YSYEKL. The CDR3 DNA reads TGCGCCAGCAGCTTAAAACCTTACAGGGGGCGCTTCCAGCCCCAGCATTTT. Residues: CASSLKPYRGRFQPQHF.

The chain uses TRBV20-1 and TRBJ1-1; D not resolved. V was shortened by 5 bases and J by 1 base, with 5 bases between the two germline ends. The CDR3 runs to 11 residues. Looked up from germline, CDR1 is DFQATT and CDR2 is SNEGSKA (reference sequence). This chain's CDR3 is CSAPQNTEAFF. Here the CDR3 DNA reads TGCAGTGCTCCACAGAACACTGAAGCTTTCTTT.

The chain carries TRBV12-3 or TRBV12-4 and TRBJ2-1; 7 bases agree with TRBD2. The CDR3 has 15 amino acids. The J segment lost 7 bases and the V segment lost 7 bases, leaving 13 bases of the junction unmatched. The DNA for the CDR3 is TGTGCCAGCACTCTCGGGGGGTTAGTGGGAAATGAGCAGTTCTTC. Translating gives CASTLGGLVGNEQFF.

The table lists this clonotype with a few counts. The chain carries TRBV12-3 or TRBV12-4 and TRBJ2-3; 9 bases are shared with TRBD2. Trimming at V came to 1 base and at J to 4 bases, leaving 3 bases not matched to a gene. The CDR3 has 15 amino acids. CDR3 in DNA: TGTGCCAGCAGTTTAGGTAGCGGGGGCGCAGATACGCAGTATTTT. Translation: CASSLGSGGADTQYF.

The chain is built from TRBV28 and TRBJ2-5; 8 nucleotides align to TRBD1. Germline V gene lookup returns CDR1 MDHEN and CDR2 SYDVKM. V gave up 8 bases and J gave up 5 bases; unmatched junction bases: 13. This CDR3 contains 15 residues. The CDR3 DNA sequence: TGTGCCAGCCGACCCCCAAGGACAGGGTGGGAGACCCAGTACTTC. This sequence encodes CASRPPRTGWETQYF.

The chain links TRBV7-3 to TRBJ2-3; 8 bases fit TRBD1. This CDR3 region has 15 residues. Trimming removed 5 bases from V and 6 bases from J; junction bases left unmatched: 10. CDR1 and CDR2 from the germline V gene are SGHTA and FQGTGA. CDR3 sequence: CASSLTGENMDTQYF. In DNA form, the CDR3 reads TGTGCCAGCAGCCTGACAGGGGAGAATATGGATACGCAGTATTTT.

This clonotype was seen a handful of times. The chain recombines TRBV12-3 or TRBV12-4 with TRBJ2-7; 9 bases are shared with TRBD1. The CDR3 covers 14 residues. The J segment lost 6 bases and the V segment lost 3 bases, leaving 6 bases of the junction unmatched. The CDR3 nucleotides read TGTGCCAGCAGTTTGGGGACAGGGTTCGGCGAGCAGTACTTC. It is translated as CASSLGTGFGEQYF.

This clonotype was detected a few times. The chain couples TRBV12-3 or TRBV12-4 to TRBJ1-1; 7 nucleotides agree with TRBD1. This CDR3 has 12 residues. Trimming took 6 bases from V and 11 from J; bases not matched to a gene: 9. CDR3 loop: CASSYLTGSAFF. In DNA, the CDR3 is TGTGCCAGCAGCTACCTGACAGGGTCTGCTTTCTTT.

The V and J genes are TRBV30 and TRBJ2-7, with 9 bases identical to TRBD1. The CDR3 is 15 residues long. V lost 1 base and J lost 0; bases outside the gene matches: 4. Germline lookup yields CDR1 GTSNPN and CDR2 SVGIG (reference sequence). The CDR3 region is CAWSGWDRVSYEQYF. As DNA, the CDR3 is TGTGCCTGGAGTGGGTGGGACAGGGTCTCCTACGAGCAGTACTTC.

The chain is built from TRBV12-3 or TRBV12-4 and TRBJ2-3, with 8 bases identical to TRBD2. The ends lost 5 bases at V and 0 bases at J; junction bases unmatched: 10. The CDR3 covers 17 residues. The CDR3 DNA reads TGTGCCAGCAGTCCCTATTTTAGCGGGGTCAGCACAGATACGCAGTATTTT. The encoded protein is CASSPYFSGVSTDTQYF.

This chain links TRBV20-1 with TRBJ1-1; D is possibly TRBD1 (6 bases). V was pared by 2 bases and J by 0 bases, with 16 bases between. CDR1 is DFQATT and CDR2 is SNEGSKA in the germline V gene (reference sequence). This CDR3 has 16 amino acids. Written as DNA, the CDR3 is TGCAGTGCTAGACTCCCAGGGGCGGTGCTGAACACTGAAGCTTTCTTT. As protein: CSARLPGAVLNTEAFF.

The chain uses TRBV12-3 or TRBV12-4 and TRBJ2-7, with 7 nucleotides matching TRBD1. The CDR3 loop spans 13 amino acids. Germline trimming cut 6 bases from V and 1 base from J; bases unmatched to any gene: 3. CDR3 DNA sequence: TGTGCCAGCAGAATACAGGGGTCCTACGAGCAGTACTTC. This gives the protein CASRIQGSYEQYF.

This clonotype has just a few counts. This chain connects TRBV4-2 to TRBJ1-2, with a possible D match to TRBD1 (6 bases). V was clipped by 4 bases and J by 5 bases, with 11 bases between them. The germline gives CDR1 LGHNA, CDR2 YNFKEQ. There are 13 residues in the CDR3. The CDR3 protein is CASSLNGQYGYTF. The CDR3 DNA sequence: TGTGCCAGCAGCCTAAACGGACAGTATGGCTACACCTTC.

CDR3 coding DNA: TGCGCCAGCAGCTTGCTTTCAGACCCGAACACTGAAGCTTTCTTT. Encoded protein: CASSLLSDPNTEAFF. The V call is TRBV5-1, the J call TRBJ1-1; D gene ambiguous. The CDR3 spans 15 residues. Trimming removed 1 base from V and 1 base from J, with 11 bases in between. From germline, CDR1 is SGHRS and CDR2 YFSETQ.

The table lists this clonotype with a few counts. The rearrangement links TRBV27 to TRBJ2-7, with D perhaps TRBD1 or TRBD2 (5 bases each). Trimming cost V 4 bases and J 3 bases, with 10 bases left between them. The CDR3 spans 13 residues. Germline CDR1 reads MNHEY; CDR2 reads SMNVEV (reference sequence). CDR3 region: CASSWGRNYEQYF. The CDR3 nucleotides read TGTGCCAGCAGTTGGGGACGGAACTACGAGCAGTACTTC.

The rearrangement uses TRBV5-1 and TRBJ2-3, with D perhaps matching TRBD2 (5 bases). V was cut by 4 bases and J by 4 bases, with 10 bases left in between. This CDR3 has 13 amino acids. CDR1 is SGHRS, CDR2 YFSETQ, per germline. CDR3 bases: TGCGCCAGCAGCCACGAGGGTGCAGATACGCAGTATTTT. Amino acid sequence: CASSHEGADTQYF.

Many counts were recorded for this clonotype. This chain links TRBV29-1 with TRBJ2-2; the D gene is possibly TRBD2 (5 bases). The germline V gene has CDR1 SQVTM and CDR2 ANQGSEA. The V gene lost 6 bases and the J gene lost 3 bases, with 11 bases spanning the gap. The CDR3 is 13 residues long. Written as DNA, the CDR3 is TGCAGCGTGCGGGCCCCTCACACCGGGGAGCTGTTTTTT. Amino acids: CSVRAPHTGELFF.

The chain uses TRBV20-1 and TRBJ2-7; 7 positions match TRBD1. The CDR3 runs 14 residues. Germline V gene sequence: CDR1 DFQATT, CDR2 SNEGSKA (reference sequence). Trimming removed 6 bases from V and 2 bases from J; junction bases left unmatched: 10. The CDR3 here is CSASLRTGPYEQYF. CDR3 DNA: TGCAGTGCCAGTTTGAGGACAGGTCCCTACGAGCAGTACTTC.

The DNA of the CDR3 is TGTGCCAGCAGCTCAGGGGGGGACCCATCCTACAATGAGCAGTTCTTC. This encodes CASSSGGDPSYNEQFF. This chain links TRBV9 with TRBJ2-1; tentatively, D is TRBD1 or TRBD2 (7 bases each). The length of the CDR3 is 16 residues. Germline lookup yields CDR1 SGDLS and CDR2 YYNGEE. V lost 4 bases and J 1 base, leaving 15 bases between the germline ends.

This clonotype was detected only a few times. The chain couples TRBV7-2 to TRBJ2-4; TRBD1 matches 10 bases. CDR1 and CDR2 (germline): SGHTA, FQGNSA. With 9 bases clipped from V and 8 bases from J, the junction kept 7 bases outside the gene matches. The CDR3 loop spans 13 amino acids. CDR3 protein: CASGDRGFDIQYF. CDR3 nucleotides: TGTGCCAGTGGGGACAGGGGTTTTGACATTCAGTACTTC.

This chain connects TRBV6-5 to TRBJ2-2; TRBD2 aligns across 10 bases. The germline CDR1 and CDR2 sequences are MNHEY and SVGAGI. The ends lost 4 bases at V and 6 bases at J; junction bases unmatched: 8. The CDR3 has 16 amino acids. The CDR3 spells CASSFSGGAFSGELFF. CDR3 in DNA: TGTGCCAGCAGTTTCAGCGGGGGGGCTTTCTCCGGGGAGCTGTTTTTT.

CDR3: CASSLRGGGPDTQYF. The CDR3 DNA reads as TGTGCCAGCAGTTTAAGAGGTGGGGGCCCAGATACGCAGTATTTT. The chain joins TRBV12-3 or TRBV12-4 to TRBJ2-3; possible D gene TRBD1, 6 bases. The CDR3 contains 15 residues. The V end lost 2 bases, the J end lost 4 bases, and 13 bases lay between the germline ends.

This clonotype was counted only a few times. The chain combines TRBV20-1 with TRBJ1-5; TRBD1 agrees at 7 bases. The CDR3 is 14 residues long. Germline lookup yields CDR1 DFQATT and CDR2 SNEGSKA (reference sequence). V lost 5 bases to trimming and J lost 0 bases; unmatched junction nucleotides: 4. CDR3 protein: CSADYRGSNQPQHF. CDR3 bases: TGCAGTGCTGACTACAGGGGTAGCAATCAGCCCCAGCATTTT.

There are a few counts of this clonotype. The CDR3 reads CASSQRDTSSYEQYF. CDR3 bases: TGCGCCAGCAGCCAACGGGACACCAGCTCCTACGAGCAGTACTTC. This rearrangement joins TRBV4-1 to TRBJ2-7; D possibly corresponds to TRBD1 (6 bases). The ends were cut back, 2 bases at V and 0 bases at J, with 11 bases in the middle. This CDR3 spans 15 amino acids. Germline values: CDR1 MGHRA, CDR2 YSYEKL.

The chain links TRBV5-1 to TRBJ1-5; the D is unclear. CDR1 is SGHRS, CDR2 YFSETQ, per germline. The CDR3 covers 15 residues. V dropped 3 bases and J dropped 2 bases, with 12 bases sitting between them. This CDR3 is CASSSTPWGNQPQHF. The CDR3, as DNA: TGCGCCAGCAGCTCGACACCGTGGGGCAATCAGCCCCAGCATTTT.

The rearrangement joins TRBV5-5 to TRBJ1-1; no reliable D call. Deletions cut 4 bases from V and 7 bases from J, with 17 bases between. The CDR3 is made up of 14 amino acids. Germline-derived CDR1 and CDR2 are SGHKS and YYEKEE (reference sequence). The CDR3 DNA follows: TGTGCCAGCAGCCCAGACTACCGGGCGTATGAAGCTTTCTTT. The encoded protein is CASSPDYRAYEAFF. The full variable domain, with the rest looked up from reference TRBV5-5 and TRBJ1-1, is DAGVTQSPTHLIKTRGQQVTLRCSPISGHKSVSWYQQVLGQGPQFIFQYYEKEERGRGNFPDRFSARQFPNYSSELNVNALLLGDSALYLCASSPDYRAYEAFFGQGTRLTVV.

The chain is built from TRBV20-1 and TRBJ1-2, with a tentative D call TRBD1 (6 bases). The germline V gene encodes CDR1 DFQATT and CDR2 SNEGSKA (reference sequence). Trimming cost V 3 bases and J 8 bases, with 22 bases left between them. The CDR3 is 15 residues long. For the CDR3, the DNA is TGCAGTGCTAGTGAAGTCGGCCAGGGGATCGGCGGCTACACCTTC. Translation gives CSASEVGQGIGGYTF.

The V gene is TRBV27, the J gene TRBJ1-1; 7 bases line up with TRBD1. The CDR3 runs to 13 residues. The germline V gene has CDR1 MNHEY and CDR2 SMNVEV (reference sequence). With V trimmed by 2 bases and J by 6 bases, 3 bases remained unmatched. CDR3 region: CASSLQGVAEAFF. DNA for the CDR3: TGTGCCAGCAGTTTACAGGGGGTGGCTGAAGCTTTCTTT.

The rearrangement joins TRBV7-2 to TRBJ2-5, with 11 bases identical to TRBD2. Germline V CDR1 and CDR2: SGHTA, FQGNSA. The CDR3 is made up of 15 amino acids. Trimming at V came to 1 base and at J to 4 bases, leaving 2 bases not matched to a gene. CDR3 in amino acids: CASSLVSGGAETQYF. Written as DNA, the CDR3 is TGTGCCAGCAGCTTAGTTAGCGGGGGGGCAGAGACCCAGTACTTC.